This T cell receptor beta chain was observed in a study of CD8 T cells in Susac syndrome. Findings and limits, study-wide: That the number of individuals in its TCR sequencing and HLA analysis was relatively small was acknowledged by the study.

For this clonotype: The antigen is not known.

Looked up from germline, CDR1 is SGDLS and CDR2 is YYNGEE. This CDR3 is 15 amino acids long. Trimming shortened V by 4 bases and J by 3 bases, and 17 bases separated the two germline ends. Reverse transcription of roughly 0.5 to 1 ug RNA was performed with random hexamers. A multiplex approach, immunoSEQ multiplex PCR, amplified TCR beta CDR3 across 54 Vbeta and 13 Jbeta. TCRdb ran MiXCR on the immunoSEQ multiplex PCR reads and lists one entry per CDR3 protein. This table holds a few hundred thousand distinct CDR3 sequences, about 93% found once. The multiple sclerosis controls comprised treatment-naive patients whose relapsing-remitting disease was stable or active. Negative isolation yielded CD8+ and CD4+ T cells; FACS enriched TEMRA cells.

The chain has TRBV9 and TRBJ2-7, with a tentative D call TRBD1 (7 bases). Sequencing input: CD4+ T cells from PBMCs. The source of this sequence is a human donor with multiple sclerosis. In DNA, the CDR3 is TGTGCCAGCAGCCCCACCCCCCAGGGGGGCTACGAGCAGTACTTC. Its translation is CASSPTPQGGYEQYF. Drawing the rest from reference TRBV9 and TRBJ2-7, the complete variable domain is DSGVTQTPKHLITATGQRVTLRCSPRSGDLSVYWYQQSLDQGLQFLIQYYNGEERAKGNILERFSAQQFPDLHSELNLSSLELGDSALYFCASSPTPQGGYEQYFGPGTRLTVT.